This T cell receptor (beta chain) was observed in a study of CXCR3-negative and CXCR3-positive naive CD8 T cells. Each TRB cDNA library was prepared by 5' RACE (with UMI labels). TCRdb derives one entry per CDR3 protein from the 5' RACE reads, leaving out DNA. The sample holds some 45,000 distinct CDR3 sequences. The study, taken as a whole, reports: Most assays were run on fresh PBMCs (CXCR3 expression partially decreased after cryopreservation).

On this clonotype: Its matching antigen is unknown.

The naive CD8+ gate required CD45RO-CCR7+CD27+CD95- phenotype. Germline-derived CDR1 and CDR2 are MGHDK and SYGVNS. The CDR3 has 16 residues. This chain links TRBV25-1 with TRBJ1-5; checking the TCRdb D call of TRBD1 is not possible without DNA. Sample: naive CXCR3- CD8+ T cells from blood. Subset: CD45RO-CCR7+CD27+CD95- naive CD8+ T cells lacking CXCR3 (TNR3-). This receptor was taken from a human donor in good health. Some clones in this sample may be carry-over from other donors' samples. The CDR3: CASSEGAWAGNQPQHF.